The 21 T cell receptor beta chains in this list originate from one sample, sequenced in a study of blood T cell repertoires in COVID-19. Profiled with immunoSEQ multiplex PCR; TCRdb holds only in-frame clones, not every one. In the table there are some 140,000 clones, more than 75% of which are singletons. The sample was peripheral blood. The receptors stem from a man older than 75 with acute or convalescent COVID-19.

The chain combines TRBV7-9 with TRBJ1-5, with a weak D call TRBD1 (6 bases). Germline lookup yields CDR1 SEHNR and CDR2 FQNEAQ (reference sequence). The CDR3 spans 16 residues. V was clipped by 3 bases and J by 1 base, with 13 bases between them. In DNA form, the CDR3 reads TGTGCCAGCAGCTTGACAGGACTGGGGAGCAATCAGCCCCAGCATTTT. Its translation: CASSLTGLGSNQPQHF.

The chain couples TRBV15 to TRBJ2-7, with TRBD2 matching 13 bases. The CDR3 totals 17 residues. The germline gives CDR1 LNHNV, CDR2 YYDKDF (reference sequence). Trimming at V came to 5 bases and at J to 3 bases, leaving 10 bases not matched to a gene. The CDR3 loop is CATSAPTSGGRIYEQYF. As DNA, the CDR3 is TGTGCCACCAGCGCTCCGACTAGCGGGGGGCGGATCTACGAGCAGTACTTC.

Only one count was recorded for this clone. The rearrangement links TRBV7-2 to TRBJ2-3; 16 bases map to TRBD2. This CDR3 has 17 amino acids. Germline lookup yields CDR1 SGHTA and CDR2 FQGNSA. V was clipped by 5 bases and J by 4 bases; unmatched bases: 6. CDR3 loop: CASSRPGTSGGADTQYF. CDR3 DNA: TGTGCCAGCAGCCGTCCCGGGACTAGCGGGGGGGCAGATACGCAGTATTTT.

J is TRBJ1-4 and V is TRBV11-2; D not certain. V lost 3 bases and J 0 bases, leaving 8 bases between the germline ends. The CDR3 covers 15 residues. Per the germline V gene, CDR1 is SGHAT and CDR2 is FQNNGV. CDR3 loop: CASSFSGATNEKLFF. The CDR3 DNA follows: TGTGCCAGCAGCTTTAGTGGAGCAACTAATGAAAAACTGTTTTTT.

The CDR3: CATSRRDFQETQYF. The DNA for the CDR3 is TGTGCCACCAGCAGACGGGACTTTCAAGAGACCCAGTACTTC. The genes are TRBV15 and TRBJ2-5; TRBD2 might be the D (6 bases). CDR3 length equals 14 residues. Trimming stripped 2 bases from V and 2 bases from J, with 9 bases between. The V gene's germline CDR1 is LNHNV and CDR2 YYDKDF (reference sequence).

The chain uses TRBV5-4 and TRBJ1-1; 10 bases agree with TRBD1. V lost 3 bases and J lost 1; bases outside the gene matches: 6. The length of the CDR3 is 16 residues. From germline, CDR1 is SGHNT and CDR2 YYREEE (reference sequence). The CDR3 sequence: CASSSLWDRGNTEAFF. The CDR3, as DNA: TGTGCCAGCAGCTCCCTTTGGGACAGGGGGAACACTGAAGCTTTCTTT.

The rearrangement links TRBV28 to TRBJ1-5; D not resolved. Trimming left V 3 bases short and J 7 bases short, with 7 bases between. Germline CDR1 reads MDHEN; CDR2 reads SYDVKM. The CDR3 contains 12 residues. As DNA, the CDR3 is TGTGCCAGCAGTTTGCGAGAACAGCCCCAGCATTTT. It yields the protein CASSLREQPQHF.

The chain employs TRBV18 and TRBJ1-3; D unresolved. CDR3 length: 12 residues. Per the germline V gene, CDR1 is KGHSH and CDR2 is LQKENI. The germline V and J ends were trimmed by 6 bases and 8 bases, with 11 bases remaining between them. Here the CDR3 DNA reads TGTGCCAGCTCTCCCGGGATGGACACCATATATTTT. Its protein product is CASSPGMDTIYF.

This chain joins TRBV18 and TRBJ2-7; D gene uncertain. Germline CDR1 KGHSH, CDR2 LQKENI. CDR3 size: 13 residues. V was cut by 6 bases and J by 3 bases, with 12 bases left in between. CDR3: CASSLQAGYEQYF. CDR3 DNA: TGTGCCAGCTCCCTCCAGGCAGGCTACGAGCAGTACTTC. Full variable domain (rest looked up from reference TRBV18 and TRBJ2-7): NAGVMQNPRHLVRRRGQEARLRCSPMKGHSHVYWYRQLPEEGLKFMVYLQKENIIDESGMPKERFSAEFPKEGPSILRIQQVVRGDSAAYFCASSLQAGYEQYFGPGTRLTVT.

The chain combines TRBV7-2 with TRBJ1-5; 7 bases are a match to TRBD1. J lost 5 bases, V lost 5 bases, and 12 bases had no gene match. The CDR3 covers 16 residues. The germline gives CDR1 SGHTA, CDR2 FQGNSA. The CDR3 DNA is TGTGCCAGCAGCGATCGGACAGGAGGAGGGGATCAGCCCCAGCATTTT. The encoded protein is CASSDRTGGGDQPQHF.

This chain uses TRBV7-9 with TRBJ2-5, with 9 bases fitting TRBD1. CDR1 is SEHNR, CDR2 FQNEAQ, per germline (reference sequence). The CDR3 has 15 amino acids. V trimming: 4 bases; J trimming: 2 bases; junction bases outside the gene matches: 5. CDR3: CASSSDRGRQETQYF. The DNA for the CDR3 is TGTGCCAGCAGCTCAGACAGGGGGAGACAAGAGACCCAGTACTTC.

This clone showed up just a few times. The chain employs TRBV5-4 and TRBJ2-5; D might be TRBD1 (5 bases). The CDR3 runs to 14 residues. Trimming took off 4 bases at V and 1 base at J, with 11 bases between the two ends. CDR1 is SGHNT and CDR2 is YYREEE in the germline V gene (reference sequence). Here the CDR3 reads CASSRQTAQETQYF. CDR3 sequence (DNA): TGTGCCAGCAGCCGCCAGACAGCCCAAGAGACCCAGTACTTC. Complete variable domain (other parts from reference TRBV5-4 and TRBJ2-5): ETGVTQSPTHLIKTRGQQVTLRCSSQSGHNTVSWYQQALGQGPQFIFQYYREEENGRGNFPPRFSGLQFPNYSSELNVNALELDDSALYLCASSRQTAQETQYFGPGTRLLVL.

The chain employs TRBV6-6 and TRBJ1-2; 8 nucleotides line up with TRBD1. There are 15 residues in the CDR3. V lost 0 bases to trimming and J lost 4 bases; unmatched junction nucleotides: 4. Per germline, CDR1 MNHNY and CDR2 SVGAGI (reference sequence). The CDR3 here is CASSYSDRVIYGYTF. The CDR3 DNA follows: TGTGCCAGCAGTTACTCGGACAGGGTCATCTATGGCTACACCTTC.

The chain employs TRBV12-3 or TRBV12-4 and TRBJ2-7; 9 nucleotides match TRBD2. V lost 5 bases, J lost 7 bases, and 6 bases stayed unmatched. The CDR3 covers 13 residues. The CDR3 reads CASSPVTSGEQYF. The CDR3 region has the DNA TGTGCCAGCAGTCCAGTAACTAGCGGGGAGCAGTACTTC.

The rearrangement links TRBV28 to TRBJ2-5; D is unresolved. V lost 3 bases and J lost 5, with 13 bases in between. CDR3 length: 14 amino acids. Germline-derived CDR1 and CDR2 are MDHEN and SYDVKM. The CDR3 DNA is TGTGCCAGCAGTTTTCCCGACAATAGGGAGACCCAGTACTTC. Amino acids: CASSFPDNRETQYF.

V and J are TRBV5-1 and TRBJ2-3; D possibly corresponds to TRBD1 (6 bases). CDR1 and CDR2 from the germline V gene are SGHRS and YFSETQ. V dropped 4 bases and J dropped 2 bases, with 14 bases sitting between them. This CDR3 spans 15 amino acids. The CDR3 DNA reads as TGCGCCAGCAGCCCATCCGGGACACCCACAGATACGCAGTATTTT. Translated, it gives CASSPSGTPTDTQYF.

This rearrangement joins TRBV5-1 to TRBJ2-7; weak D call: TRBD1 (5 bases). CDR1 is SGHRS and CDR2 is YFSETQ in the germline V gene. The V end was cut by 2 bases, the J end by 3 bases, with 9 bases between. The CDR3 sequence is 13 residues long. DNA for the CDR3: TGCGCCAGCAGCTTCACAGGATTCTACGAGCAGTACTTC. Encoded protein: CASSFTGFYEQYF.

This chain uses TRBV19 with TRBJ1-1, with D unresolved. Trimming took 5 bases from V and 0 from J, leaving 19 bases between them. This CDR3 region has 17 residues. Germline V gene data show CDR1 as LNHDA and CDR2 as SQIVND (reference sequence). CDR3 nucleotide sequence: TGTGCCAGTAGTTCAAGACGAACAGATAGAATGAACACTGAAGCTTTCTTT. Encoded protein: CASSSRRTDRMNTEAFF.

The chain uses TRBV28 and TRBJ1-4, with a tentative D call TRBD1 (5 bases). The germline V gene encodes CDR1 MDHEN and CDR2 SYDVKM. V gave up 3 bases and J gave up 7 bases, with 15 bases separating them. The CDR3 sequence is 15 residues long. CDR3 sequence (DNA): TGTGCCAGCAGTTTTAACCGGAATCAGGGTGAAAAACTGTTTTTT. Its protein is CASSFNRNQGEKLFF. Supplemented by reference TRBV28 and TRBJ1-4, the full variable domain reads DVKVTQSSRYLVKRTGEKVFLECVQDMDHENMFWYRQDPGLGLRLIYFSYDVKMKEKGDIPEGYSVSREKKERFSLILESASTNQTSMYLCASSFNRNQGEKLFFGSGTQLSVL.

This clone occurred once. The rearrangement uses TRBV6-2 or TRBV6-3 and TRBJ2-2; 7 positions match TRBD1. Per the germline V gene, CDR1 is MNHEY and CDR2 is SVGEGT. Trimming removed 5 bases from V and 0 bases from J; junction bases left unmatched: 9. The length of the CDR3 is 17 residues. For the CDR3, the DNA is TGTGCCAGCAGTAGGGGGACGGACAGGCCGAACACCGGGGAGCTGTTTTTT. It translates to CASSRGTDRPNTGELFF.

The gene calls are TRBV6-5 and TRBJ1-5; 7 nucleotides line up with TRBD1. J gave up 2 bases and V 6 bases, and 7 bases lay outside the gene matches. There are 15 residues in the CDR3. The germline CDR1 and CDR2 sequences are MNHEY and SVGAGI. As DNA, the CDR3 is TGTGCCAGCAGACAGGGGACGTCCGGCAATCAGCCCCAGCATTTT. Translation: CASRQGTSGNQPQHF.